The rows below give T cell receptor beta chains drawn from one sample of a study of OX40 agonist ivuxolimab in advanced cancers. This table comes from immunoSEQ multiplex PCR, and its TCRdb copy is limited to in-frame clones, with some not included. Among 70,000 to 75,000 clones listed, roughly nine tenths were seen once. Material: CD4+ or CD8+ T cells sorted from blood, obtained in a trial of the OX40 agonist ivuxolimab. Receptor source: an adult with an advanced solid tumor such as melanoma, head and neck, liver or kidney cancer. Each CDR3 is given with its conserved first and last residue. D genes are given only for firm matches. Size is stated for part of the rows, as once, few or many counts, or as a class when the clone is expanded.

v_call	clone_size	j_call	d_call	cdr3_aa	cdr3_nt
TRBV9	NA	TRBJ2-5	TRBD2	CASSVSAGGPKETQYF	TGTGCCAGCAGCGTATCGGCGGGAGGGCCTAAAGAGACCCAGTACTTC
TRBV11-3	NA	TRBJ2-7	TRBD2	CASSEMTSGYSYEQYF	TGTGCCAGCAGCGAAATGACTAGCGGGTACTCCTACGAGCAGTACTTC
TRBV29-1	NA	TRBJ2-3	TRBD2	CSATGTSGADTQYF	TGCAGCGCTACCGGGACTAGCGGAGCAGATACGCAGTATTTT
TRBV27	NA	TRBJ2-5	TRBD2	CASSWTSGRETQYF	TGTGCCAGCAGTTGGACTAGCGGGAGGGAGACCCAGTACTTC
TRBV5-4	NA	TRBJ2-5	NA	CASSRTAETQYF	TGTGCCAGCAGCAGGACAGCAGAGACCCAGTACTTC
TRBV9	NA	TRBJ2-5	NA	CASSVGGTQETQYF	TGTGCCAGCAGCGTAGGGGGGACCCAAGAGACCCAGTACTTC
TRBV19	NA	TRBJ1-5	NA	CASSITPGEQPQHF	TGTGCCAGTAGTATAACCCCAGGGGAACAGCCCCAGCATTTT
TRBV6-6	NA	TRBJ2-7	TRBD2	CASSYSYQGLYEQYF	TGTGCCAGCAGTTACTCCTACCAGGGACTATACGAGCAGTACTTC
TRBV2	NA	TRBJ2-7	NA	CASSEGVYGQYF	TGTGCCAGCAGTGAAGGGGTGTACGGGCAGTACTTC
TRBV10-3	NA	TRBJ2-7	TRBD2	CAISDPGTSGSYEQYF	TGTGCCATCAGTGACCCCGGGACTAGCGGATCCTACGAGCAGTACTTC
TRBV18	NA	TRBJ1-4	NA	CASSPPGTEATNEKLFF	TGTGCCAGCTCACCACCGGGGACTGAGGCAACTAATGAAAAACTGTTTTTT
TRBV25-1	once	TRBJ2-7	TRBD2	CASSEYGRGVNEQYF	TGTGCCAGCAGTGAATATGGTCGGGGGGTCAACGAGCAGTACTTC
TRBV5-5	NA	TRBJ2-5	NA	CASRLTLSSLQETQYF	TGTGCCAGCAGATTAACCCTTAGCAGCCTCCAAGAGACCCAGTACTTC
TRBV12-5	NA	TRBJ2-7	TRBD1	CASGFPTGGREQYF	TGTGCTAGTGGTTTCCCGACAGGGGGCCGCGAGCAGTACTTC
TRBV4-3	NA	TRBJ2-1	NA	CASSQTGLAYNEQFF	TGCGCCAGCAGCCAAACAGGGTTGGCGTACAATGAGCAGTTCTTC
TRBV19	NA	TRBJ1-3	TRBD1	CASGKTGPGNTIYF	TGTGCCAGTGGTAAGACAGGGCCTGGAAACACCATATATTTT
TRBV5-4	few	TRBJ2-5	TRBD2	CASSDSGVQETQYF	TGTGCCAGCAGTGATAGCGGGGTTCAAGAGACCCAGTACTTC
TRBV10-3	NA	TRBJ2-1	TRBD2	CASPTSGSYNEQFF	TGTGCCAGTCCCACTAGCGGGAGTTACAATGAGCAGTTCTTC
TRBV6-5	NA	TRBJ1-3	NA	CASSYSRSGAGNTIYF	TGTGCCAGCAGTTACTCGAGGTCCGGGGCCGGGAACACCATATATTTT
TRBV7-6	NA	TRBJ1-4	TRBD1	CASSPGQGGEKLFF	TGTGCCAGCAGCCCGGGACAGGGAGGCGAAAAACTGTTTTTT
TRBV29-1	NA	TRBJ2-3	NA	CSDLIAASTDTQYF	TGCAGCGACCTAATAGCGGCAAGCACAGATACGCAGTATTTT
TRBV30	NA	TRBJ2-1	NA	CAWTRGNNEQFF	TGTGCCTGGACTAGAGGGAACAATGAGCAGTTCTTC
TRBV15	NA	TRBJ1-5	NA	CATSREDGNQPQHF	TGTGCCACCAGCAGAGAGGACGGCAATCAGCCCCAGCATTTT
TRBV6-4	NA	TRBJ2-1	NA	CASSPQGSIYNKQFF	TGTGCCAGCAGTCCCCAGGGAAGTATCTACAATAAGCAGTTCTTC
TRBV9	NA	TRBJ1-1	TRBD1	CASSGGTGLTEAFF	TGTGCCAGCAGCGGAGGGACAGGGCTCACTGAAGCTTTCTTT
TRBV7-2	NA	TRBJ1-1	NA	CASSLVGNLNTEAFF	TGTGCCAGCAGCTTAGTTGGCAATCTGAACACTGAAGCTTTCTTT
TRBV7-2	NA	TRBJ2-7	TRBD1	CASSVTGQALGGEQYF	TGTGCCAGCAGCGTTACGGGACAGGCCCTGGGGGGTGAGCAGTACTTC